Listed here are 21 T cell receptor beta chains from one sample, sequenced in a study of CD8 T cells in ankylosing spondylitis. TCRdb re-called the 5' RACE reads through MiXCR, storing one row per CDR3 protein. The sample holds approximately 250,000 distinct CDR3 sequences; 10% to 13% are singletons and the top ten take about 2.5%. The sample was blood, either unsorted or a sorted T cell fraction (not recorded which). These receptors were obtained from a male donor with ankylosing spondylitis or in good health (not recorded which).

The sample holds many counts of this clonotype. This sequence joins TRBV20-1 and TRBJ1-1; the D is unclear. Per germline, CDR1 DFQATT and CDR2 SNEGSKA (reference sequence). With 6 bases removed from V and 1 base from J, the gap between germline ends came to 9 bases. The CDR3 runs to 12 residues. The CDR3 reads CSAQPGNTEAFF. In nucleotides, the CDR3 is TGCAGTGCCCAACCGGGGAACACTGAAGCTTTCTTT.

This clonotype was seen many times. The chain links TRBV5-1 to TRBJ2-3; the D is unclear. This CDR3 is 16 amino acids long. The germline V gene encodes CDR1 SGHRS and CDR2 YFSETQ. Deletions cut 3 bases from V and 0 bases from J, with 14 bases between. CDR3: CASSSKTRPSTDTQYF. CDR3 DNA sequence: TGCGCCAGCAGCTCTAAGACACGACCTAGCACAGATACGCAGTATTTT. Looking up the rest from reference TRBV5-1 and TRBJ2-3 gives the full variable domain: KAGVTQTPRYLIKTRGQQVTLSCSPISGHRSVSWYQQTPGQGLQFLFEYFSETQRNKGNFPGRFSGRQFSNSRSEMNVSTLELGDSALYLCASSSKTRPSTDTQYFGPGTRLTVL.

Many counts were recorded for this clonotype. CDR3 residues: CSASTGTSGRRSEQFF. In DNA, the CDR3 is TGCAGTGCTAGCACCGGGACTAGCGGGAGAAGGAGTGAGCAGTTCTTC. The chain couples TRBV20-1 to TRBJ2-1; TRBD2 agrees at 14 bases. This CDR3 comprises 16 residues. CDR1 is DFQATT, CDR2 SNEGSKA, per germline (reference sequence). V dropped 3 bases and J dropped 9; count of bases not matched to a gene: 10.

This clonotype showed up many times. The V gene is TRBV10-3, the J gene TRBJ2-7, with TRBD1 identical over 9 bases. Germline CDR1 is ENHRY and CDR2 is SYGVKD. Losses at the gene ends were 6 bases for V and 4 bases for J; bases not matched to a gene: 7. This CDR3 has 14 amino acids. The CDR3 DNA reads TGTGCCATCAGCCCCGACAGGGGGAGTTACGAGCAGTACTTC. Residues: CAISPDRGSYEQYF.

Only a few counts were recorded for this clonotype. The chain is built from TRBV12-3 or TRBV12-4 and TRBJ2-3; D is unclear. The CDR3 extends over 11 amino acids. V dropped 8 bases and J dropped 8 bases, with 11 bases sitting between them. The CDR3 protein is CASGAGSTQYF. The CDR3 DNA sequence: TGTGCCAGCGGTGCCGGCAGTACGCAGTATTTT.

At least ten counts were recorded for this clonotype. The CDR3 region is CASSVGYSTDTQYF. Written as DNA, the CDR3 is TGTGCCAGCAGCGTGGGGTATAGCACAGATACGCAGTATTTT. V is TRBV9 and J is TRBJ2-3; unclear D gene. CDR3 size: 14 residues. Trimming cost V 2 bases and J 0 bases, with 7 bases left between them. Germline V lookup: CDR1 SGDLS, CDR2 YYNGEE.

This clonotype was recorded at least ten times. The chain couples TRBV20-1 to TRBJ1-2, with D unclear. V was trimmed by 3 bases and J by 2 bases, leaving 7 bases between them. This CDR3 has 12 residues. Germline V CDR1 and CDR2: DFQATT, SNEGSKA (reference sequence). CDR3 nucleotide sequence: TGCAGTGCTAGTACGGAGAACTATGGCTACACCTTC. It codes for CSASTENYGYTF.

Many counts were recorded for this clonotype. V usage is TRBV29-1 and J usage is TRBJ1-2, with no clear D. The CDR3 totals 13 residues. With 3 bases removed from V and 4 bases from J, the gap between germline ends came to 12 bases. The germline V gene has CDR1 SQVTM and CDR2 ANQGSEA. CDR3: CSVESGLSYGYTF. The CDR3 coding sequence is TGCAGCGTTGAGTCCGGGCTGAGCTATGGCTACACCTTC.

Concerning this clonotype itself: This may arise from a read error, as a much more abundant clone is one base away. The rearrangement links TRBV5-6 to TRBJ2-2; 10 bases agree with TRBD1. CDR1 and CDR2 from the germline V gene are SGHDT and YYEEEE. CDR3 length: 16 amino acids. With 7 bases clipped from V and 4 bases from J, the junction kept 10 bases outside the gene matches. The CDR3 nucleotides read TGTGCCAGCGGCCCCCTGACAGGGGGCGGCACCGGGGAGCTGTTTTTT. Translated: CASGPLTGGGTGELFF. Complete variable domain (other parts from reference TRBV5-6 and TRBJ2-2): DAGVTQSPTHLIKTRGQQVTLRCSPKSGHDTVSWYQQALGQGPQFIFQYYEEEERQRGNFPDRFSGHQFPNYSSELNVNALLLGDSALYLCASGPLTGGGTGELFFGEGSRLTVL.

This clonotype was found a few times. The V and J genes are TRBV5-1 and TRBJ2-6, with 10 bases aligning to TRBD1. Germline loops: CDR1 SGHRS, CDR2 YFSETQ. V shed 4 bases, J shed 0 bases, and the junction held 10 bases outside the gene matches. The CDR3 is 19 amino acids. Written as DNA, the CDR3 is TGCGCCAGCAGCCCCACACCGGGACAGGGGTACTCTGGGGCCAACGTCCTGACTTTC. This gives the protein CASSPTPGQGYSGANVLTF.

This clonotype was recorded many times. The chain employs TRBV5-1 and TRBJ2-5, with TRBD2 identical over 8 bases. This CDR3 spans 14 amino acids. The germline V gene encodes CDR1 SGHRS and CDR2 YFSETQ. After removal of 4 bases from V and 2 bases from J, the junction contained 4 bases not matched to a gene. The CDR3 reads CASSISSGQETQYF. CDR3 DNA: TGCGCCAGCAGCATTTCTAGCGGGCAAGAGACCCAGTACTTC.

This chain joins TRBV3-1 and TRBJ2-7, with D possibly TRBD2 on 6 matching bases. The CDR3 loop spans 19 amino acids. In germline, CDR1 is LGHDT, CDR2 YNNKEL (reference sequence). The V gene lost 10 bases and the J gene lost 4 bases, with 35 bases spanning the gap. CDR3 amino acids: CAICFITQVYTGELYEQYF. CDR3 coding DNA: TGTGCCATCTGTTTTATCACTCAAGTTTATACGGGAGAGTTGTACGAGCAGTACTTC.

The chain links TRBV7-9 to TRBJ2-7; D is undetermined. This CDR3 has 13 amino acids. Trimming cost V 3 bases and J 3 bases, with 9 bases left between them. CDR1 and CDR2 (germline): SEHNR, FQNEAQ (reference sequence). CDR3 nucleotide sequence: TGTGCCAGCAGCTTTCAGAACCTCTACGAGCAGTACTTC. Translation: CASSFQNLYEQYF. Based on the CDR3 plus reference TRBV7-9 and TRBJ2-7, the full variable domain is DTGVSQNPRHKITKRGQNVTFRCDPISEHNRLYWYRQTLGQGPEFLTYFQNEAQLEKSRLLSDRFSAERPKGSFSTLEIQRTEQGDSAMYLCASSFQNLYEQYFGPGTRLTVT.

This clonotype was observed at least ten times. The rearrangement uses TRBV12-3 or TRBV12-4 and TRBJ2-3; TRBD1 matches 10 bases. V lost 6 bases and J lost 2; bases outside the gene matches: 5. CDR3 length equals 15 residues. In nucleotides, the CDR3 is TGTGCCAGCAGCTCCGGGACAGGGGACACAGATACGCAGTATTTT. This sequence encodes CASSSGTGDTDTQYF.

This clonotype was found many times. The chain combines TRBV3-1 with TRBJ2-1; 8 bases are a match to TRBD1. The CDR3 consists of 16 residues. J was trimmed by 2 bases and V by 1 base; bases with no gene match: 4. Germline CDR1 reads LGHDT; CDR2 reads YNNKEL (reference sequence). The CDR3 loop is CASSQVAGGAYNEQFF. The CDR3 DNA reads as TGTGCCAGCAGCCAAGTGGCAGGGGGCGCCTACAATGAGCAGTTCTTC.

This clonotype has at least ten counts. The V and J genes are TRBV11-3 and TRBJ2-1; the D gene is possibly TRBD1 (5 bases). CDR3 length: 15 residues. CDR1 is SGHNT, CDR2 YENEEA, per germline. V lost 4 bases to trimming and J lost 2 bases, with 12 bases between them. The CDR3 sequence is CASSSSVGAYNEQFF. The CDR3 DNA reads TGTGCCAGCAGCTCCAGCGTAGGGGCCTACAATGAGCAGTTCTTC. Supplemented by reference TRBV11-3 and TRBJ2-1, the full variable domain reads EAGVVQSPRYKIIEKKQPVAFWCNPISGHNTLYWYLQNLGQGPELLIRYENEEAVDDSQLPKDRFSAERLKGVDSTLKIQPAELGDSAVYLCASSSSVGAYNEQFFGPGTRLTVL.

This clonotype was seen repeatedly, ten times or more. The rearrangement joins TRBV10-3 to TRBJ1-1; D ambiguous. Germline V gives CDR1 ENHRY, CDR2 SYGVKD. Trimming pared 6 bases from V and 4 bases from J, leaving 9 bases between. This CDR3 is 12 amino acids long. CDR3 coding DNA: TGTGCCATCAGGGCAAGAGGCACTGAAGCTTTCTTT. The encoded protein is CAIRARGTEAFF.

This clonotype was seen many times. The chain links TRBV20-1 to TRBJ1-1; D not resolved. Germline-derived CDR1 and CDR2 are DFQATT and SNEGSKA (reference sequence). V was shortened by 2 bases and J by 4 bases, with 11 bases between the two germline ends. The CDR3 is 13 amino acids. The CDR3 nucleotides are TGCAGTGCTAGAAGTCTCGTTAGCACTGAAGCTTTCTTT. Its translation: CSARSLVSTEAFF.

This clonotype has ten or more counts. The chain recombines TRBV12-3 or TRBV12-4 with TRBJ1-3; no firm D call. This CDR3 spans 15 amino acids. Trimming pared 1 base from V and 0 bases from J, leaving 7 bases between. CDR3 coding DNA: TGTGCCAGCAGTTTAGGCTCATCCTCTGGAAACACCATATATTTT. It translates to CASSLGSSSGNTIYF.

This clonotype has at least ten counts. The chain has TRBV14 and TRBJ2-1; 9 nucleotides agree with TRBD1. CDR1 is SGHDN, CDR2 FVKESK, per germline. The trim removed 4 bases at V and 3 bases at J, leaving 4 bases unmatched. The length of the CDR3 is 15 residues. The DNA of the CDR3 is TGTGCCAGCAGCCGCGACAGGGGGAACTACAATGAGCAGTTCTTC. It codes for CASSRDRGNYNEQFF.

In its sample, this clonotype was seen many times. The J gene is TRBJ2-1, the V gene TRBV5-1; D is uncertain. The CDR3 contains 12 residues. Trimming stripped 9 bases from V and 5 bases from J, with 12 bases between. Germline V lookup: CDR1 SGHRS, CDR2 YFSETQ. The CDR3 reads CATSDGHNEQFF. CDR3 bases: TGCGCCACCTCGGACGGGCACAATGAGCAGTTCTTC.